This TCR beta chain was captured by sequencing in a study of blood T cell repertoires in COVID-19. Background on the study: Specimens from acute and convalescent COVID-19 originated in the United States, Italy and Spain. Sources were T cells, B-cell-depleted T cells, or PBMCs; the material itself was cDNA or gDNA.

In the study's own analysis: Researchers report that nucleated cell counts were estimated from reference gene primer amplification. Some clones are missing from TCRdb's copy, which holds only in-frame ones; the method was immunoSEQ multiplex PCR. Clone size and the V and J calls come from that table; the DNA yielded D and trimming. Of more than 70,000 clones listed, about 86% are singletons. V lost 3 bases and J lost 6, with 11 bases in between. Germline loops: CDR1 SNHLY, CDR2 FYNNEI. This CDR3 spans 13 amino acids. This clonotype was obtained from a man aged 55 to 69 with acute or convalescent COVID-19. The chain joins TRBV2 to TRBJ1-1; D is perhaps TRBD1 (5 bases). Specimen: peripheral blood. For the CDR3, the DNA is TGTGCCAGCAGTGAGAGCAGGGAGGCTGAAGCTTTCTTT. As protein: CASSESREAEAFF.